This is a list of T cell receptor beta chains from one sample in a study of blood T cells in healthy people across ages. TCRdb passed the 5' RACE reads through MiXCR, listing each CDR3 protein once. The top ten clones hold around 22% of a sample with some 730,000 distinct CDR3 sequences, 22% of them seen once. Sample: blood. Receptor source: a man aged 65 to 85 in good health. The CDR3 runs from the conserved cysteine through the conserved F or W. A D gene is named only where the DNA matches it firmly. A row's size may be missing; if present it is once, few, many or a size class.

-,TRBJ2-3,-,TRBV5-1,TGCGCCAGCAGCTTGGCCGGGGGTAGACCGGATACGCAGTATTTT,CASSLAGGRPDTQYF
-,TRBJ1-2,-,TRBV5-1,TGCGCCAGCAGCTCCACCTCTAACTATGGCTACACCTTC,CASSSTSNYGYTF
few,TRBJ1-1,-,TRBV5-1,TGCGCCAGCAGCTTGGAGCACTTAGGCACTGAAGCTTTCTTT,CASSLEHLGTEAFF
-,TRBJ2-1,TRBD2,TRBV7-6,TGTGCCAGCAGCTTCGGACTAGTCTTTGACAATGAGCAGTTCTTC,CASSFGLVFDNEQFF
-,TRBJ2-5,TRBD2,TRBV7-2,TGTGCCAGCAGCTTAAGGGCGGGAGCGGTGGAAGAGACCCAGTACTTC,CASSLRAGAVEETQYF
-,TRBJ1-1,-,TRBV12-3/TRBV12-4,TGTGCCAGCAGGGGAAGCGCTGAAGCTTTCTTT,CASRGSAEAFF
few,TRBJ1-4,-,TRBV27,TGTGCCAGCAGTTTATCTTCCGGGGCTAATGAAAAACTGTTTTTT,CASSLSSGANEKLFF
-,TRBJ2-5,TRBD2,TRBV5-1,TGCGCCAGCAGCTCATCCGCTAGCGGGAGTAGGCAGACCCAGTACTTC,CASSSSASGSRQTQYF
few,TRBJ2-3,-,TRBV7-2,TGTGCCAGCATCCTTGATAGCCCCCCGGATACGCAGTATTTT,CASILDSPPDTQYF
-,TRBJ2-1,TRBD1,TRBV30,TGTGCCTGGAGTGTACCAGGGGGATGGTTGAATGAGCAGTTCTTC,CAWSVPGGWLNEQFF
-,TRBJ1-6,TRBD1,TRBV28,TGTGCCAGCAGTCTTGAAGACAGGGCGGATAATTCACCCCTCCACTTT,CASSLEDRADNSPLHF
few,TRBJ2-7,TRBD2,TRBV20-1,TGCAGTGCTAGATCGCTAGCGGGGGTCTCCTACGAGCAGTACTTC,CSARSLAGVSYEQYF
-,TRBJ2-7,-,TRBV27,TGTGCCAGCAGTCAGACACCGCGGGTCTACGAGCAGTACTTC,CASSQTPRVYEQYF
few,TRBJ2-2,-,TRBV7-9,TGTGCCAGCAGCGCACCTCTGACAAAGACCGGGGAGCTGTTTTTT,CASSAPLTKTGELFF
-,TRBJ2-1,-,TRBV6-5,TGTGCCAGCAGTTACGTTGGCAGGGGCTCCTACAATGAGCAGTTCTTC,CASSYVGRGSYNEQFF
-,TRBJ2-1,TRBD2,TRBV7-2,TGTGCCAGCAGCCCGACTAGCGGGAGGCGTAATGAGCAGTTCTTC,CASSPTSGRRNEQFF